The TCR beta chain described here comes from a study of blood T cell repertoires in COVID-19 (dated by TCRdb to about 2020). The study in broad terms: Samples covering the acute and convalescent phases of COVID-19 were provided by collaborators in the United States, Italy and Spain. The material from the prospective study consisted of cDNA or gDNA derived from T cells, B-cell-depleted T cells, or PBMCs. Subjects who had been exposed to COVID-19, were actively infected with it, or had recovered from it provided the deeply sampled blood TCRbeta repertoires that made up the dataset. The repertoires were released in a freely available public database meant as a resource for research on the immune response to SARS-CoV-2. The samples were drawn from the first 160 participants of the ongoing ImmuneRACE study and from over a thousand subjects provided by 6 global collaborators. Nearly every sample came with metadata listing a de-identified subject ID, COVID-19 status, age in years and sex. Where available, HLA class I and class II types were taken from metadata supplied by the sample provider and were not determined by assay-based typing. General study outcomes and caveats: The quantity of clinical and demographic metadata differed by source and by participant and was supplied without curation.

The immunoSEQ Assay, a bias-controlled multiplex PCR, was used to amplify TCRbeta CDR3 regions from genomic DNA. In the original analysis: Nucleated cell counts per sample were estimated from amplification of reference gene primers within the assay. To quantify the absolute abundance of each unique TCRbeta CDR3 rearrangement, sequence reads were collapsed and filtered. For each sample, productive Simpson clonality was calculated as the square root of Simpson's diversity index over productive rearrangements. Held by TCRdb, this immuneACCESS table contains in-frame sequences only and omits some clones. Under half of the omission traces to an unresolved V gene where checked; the cause of the rest is unknown. That table is the source of V, J and clone size, and D and trimming were worked out from the DNA. Here the sample has a few hundred thousand clones; 86% occur a single time. About 5.9% of the sample rests with the top ten.

Only a few counts were recorded for this clone. No antigen is known for it. No quality values exist for individual bases; no much larger clone is one base distant. Whole blood was collected in K2EDTA tubes by collaborating institutions according to the institutions' own protocols. For TCRbeta analysis, collaborators shipped samples in one of three forms: frozen whole blood, isolated PBMCs, or DNA extracted from either of those sample types. In the germline V gene (reference sequence), CDR1 corresponds to LGHDT and CDR2 to YNNKEL. The CDR3 has 13 amino acids, counting the end cysteine and phenylalanine. Left in the record is the CDR3 DNA by itself, 39 bases read in frame from the first base. Ends trimmed: V by 3 bases, J by 5 bases; bases unmatched to a gene: 1.

Specimen: peripheral blood. The sequence is built from TRBV3-1 (or the pseudogene TRBV3-2) and TRBJ1-2; the junction holds 9 bases that match TRBD1. The clonotype was recovered from a man in his sixties with acute or convalescent COVID-19. The nucleotide sequence reads TGTGCCAGCAGCCAGGGGACAGGGTATGGCTACACCTTC. This sequence encodes CASSQGTGYGYTF.